The 11 T cell receptor beta chains below come from one sample, sequenced in a study of esophageal squamous cell carcinoma under preoperative chemotherapy. TCRdb redid the calling of the PCR reads with MiXCR, one entry per CDR3 protein. The sample records about 1,300 distinct CDR3 sequences, less than 35% being singletons. Time point in this sample: after preoperative PTX-NDP chemotherapy. The specimen was obtained from a patient given preoperative chemotherapy. These receptors came from a human donor with esophageal squamous cell carcinoma. The donor label of this sample is uncertain.

Of note for this clonotype: One base away lies a much larger clone, so this may be a sequencing read error. V and J are TRBV11-3 and TRBJ2-5, with D possibly TRBD2 on 6 matching bases. Germline V gives CDR1 SGHNT, CDR2 YENEEA. The CDR3 totals 14 residues. CDR3 bases: TGTGCCAGCGGCTTAGGGAGGAACCAAGAGACCCAGTACTTC. It yields the protein CASGLGRNQETQYF.

This clonotype is large in the sample. This chain uses TRBV6-5 with TRBJ2-1, with unresolved D. Between the trimmed V and J ends, which lost 4 bases and 0 bases, there was a span of 22 bases. CDR3 length: 19 amino acids. Germline CDR1 MNHEY, CDR2 SVGAGI. In DNA, the CDR3 is TGTGCCAGCAGTTTCGTGGACCACGCTCGACCTAGCTCCTACAATGAGCAGTTCTTC. Translated, it gives CASSFVDHARPSSYNEQFF.

With regard to this clonotype: Possible read error: a much larger clone is one base away. This sequence joins TRBV28 and TRBJ2-1; 7 positions agree with TRBD1. This CDR3 has 16 amino acids. The V segment lost 5 bases and the J segment 13 bases; nucleotides outside the gene matches: 20. Germline CDR1 MDHEN, CDR2 SYDVKM. CDR3 sequence reads: CASSQIDRDSRKTQFF. The CDR3 DNA sequence: TGTGCCAGCAGTCAAATCGACAGGGATTCGCGGAAGACCCAGTTCTTC.

Sample share makes this clonotype medium-sized. The chain has TRBV7-8 and TRBJ2-6, with 9 bases matching TRBD1. The CDR3 consists of 17 residues. Losses at the gene ends were 6 bases for V and 1 base for J; bases not matched to a gene: 7. From germline, CDR1 is SGHVS and CDR2 FQNEAQ. CDR3 sequence reads: CASRTEQGASGANVLTF. The CDR3 nucleotides are TGTGCCAGCAGAACGGAACAGGGGGCGTCTGGGGCCAACGTCCTGACTTTC.

There are a few counts of this clonotype. V and J are TRBV6-1 and TRBJ2-1, with a possible D match to TRBD2 (5 bases). The CDR3 runs 12 residues. Germline V gene lookup returns CDR1 MNHNS and CDR2 SASEGT. V was clipped by 8 bases and J by 5 bases, with 10 bases between them. CDR3 loop: CASGSWDNEQFF. The CDR3, as DNA: TGTGCCAGCGGGAGTTGGGACAATGAGCAGTTCTTC.

Comment on this clonotype: The junction differs from germline at one of its ends, possibly a read error. The J gene is TRBJ2-7, the V gene TRBV7-6; D is ambiguous. CDR1 SGHVS and CDR2 FNYEAQ come from the germline V gene. This CDR3 comprises 16 residues. This chain's CDR3 is CGSSLLGNPGYNEQYF. CDR3 sequence (DNA): TGTGGCAGCAGCTTACTGGGAAACCCCGGATACAATGAGCAGTACTTC.

Turning to this clonotype: This clone may be a read error of a much larger clone one base away. This CDR3 reads CASSNSGTSGYNEQFF. CDR3 sequence (DNA): TGTGCCAGCAGCAACTCGGGGACTAGCGGTTATAATGAGCAGTTCTTC. The rearrangement uses TRBV4-2 and TRBJ2-1, with 11 positions matching TRBD2. V lost 5 bases to trimming and J lost 7 bases; unmatched junction nucleotides: 10. The CDR3 is 16 amino acids. Looked up from germline, CDR1 is LGHNA and CDR2 is YNFKEQ.

By proportion, this clonotype is medium-sized (0.01 to 0.1%). The chain combines TRBV6-1 with TRBJ2-1; D not resolved. The J call is in doubt because the DNA end fits TRBJ2-7 better. The CDR3 has 14 amino acids. CDR1 and CDR2 from the germline V gene are MNHNS and SASEGT. The CDR3 protein is CASSDRVGMYEQYF. The CDR3 bases are TGTGCCAGCAGTGATAGGGTGGGCATGTACGAGCAGTACTTC.

This chain uses TRBV12-3 or TRBV12-4 with TRBJ1-1, with TRBD1 identical over 9 bases. J was trimmed by 6 bases and V by 5 bases; bases with no gene match: 7. The CDR3 is 14 amino acids. CDR3 in DNA: TGTGCCAGCAGTCAAGGACAGGGGTGGGCTGAAGCTTTCTTT. Protein: CASSQGQGWAEAFF.

This clonotype rates as medium-sized. This chain links TRBV6-1 with TRBJ2-1; 8 bases fit TRBD2. CDR1 MNHNS and CDR2 SASEGT come from the germline V gene. The CDR3 is 16 amino acids. Losses at the gene ends were 1 base for V and 0 bases for J; bases not matched to a gene: 2. This CDR3 reads CASSEGRGDSYNEQFF. For the CDR3, the DNA is TGTGCCAGCAGTGAAGGGCGGGGGGACTCCTACAATGAGCAGTTCTTC.

This clonotype is medium-sized in the sample. The V gene is TRBV6-1, the J gene TRBJ2-3, with 9 bases identical to TRBD2. This CDR3 region has 16 residues. The germline V gene has CDR1 MNHNS and CDR2 SASEGT. V trimming: 3 bases; J trimming: 4 bases; junction bases outside the gene matches: 8. CDR3 nucleotides: TGTGCCAGCAGTGATCCGCTAGCGGGATTGGCAGATACGCAGTATTTT. It translates to CASSDPLAGLADTQYF.